Shown below are 8 T cell receptor beta chains from a single sample sequenced in a study of beta chain features in type 1 diabetes. Study-wide results and caveats: Type 1 diabetes patients had TCRB CDR3s that were shorter (moderately but significantly so) in all four CD4+ subsets.

Every bit of the isolated RNA underwent reverse transcription, so sequencing read expressed TCRB transcripts. Profiling relied on immunoSEQ multiplex PCR, and the TCRdb table lists in-frame clones only, not all of them. The profile shows some 700,000 clones, 10% to 15% of them singletons. Antigens for these TCRs are unknown. Sequenced sample: naive CD4+ T cells from blood. The receptors here all came from a man younger than 35 with type 1 diabetes.

This clone was counted only a few times. The J gene is TRBJ2-5, the V gene TRBV4-1, with D unresolved. CDR3 length: 14 amino acids. The V gene lost 0 bases and the J gene lost 5 bases, with 10 bases spanning the gap. In germline, CDR1 is MGHRA, CDR2 YSYEKL. CDR3 protein: CASSQDSYRETQYF. The CDR3 region has the DNA TGCGCCAGCAGCCAAGACAGCTATCGGGAGACCCAGTACTTC.

Only a few counts were recorded for this clone. Other DNA sequences from this sample encode an identical CDR3 as well. The chain combines TRBV29-1 with TRBJ1-4, with 7 bases matching TRBD1. Germline V gives CDR1 SQVTM, CDR2 ANQGSEA. The CDR3 is made up of 13 amino acids. The V segment lost 1 base and the J segment 5 bases; nucleotides outside the gene matches: 1. CDR3 DNA: TGCAGCGTTGAAGGACAGGGAAATGAAAAACTGTTTTTT. Translated: CSVEGQGNEKLFF.

This clone has just one count. The chain recombines TRBV28 with TRBJ1-1; no definite D call. Per germline, CDR1 MDHEN and CDR2 SYDVKM. V lost 5 bases and J lost 10, with 14 bases in between. The CDR3 extends over 12 amino acids. CDR3 in amino acids: CASSMIPRGAFF. In DNA form, the CDR3 reads TGTGCCAGCAGTATGATCCCCCGCGGAGCTTTCTTT.

CDR3 sequence (DNA): TGTGCCAGCAGCAGACTAGAAAGGGAGACCCAGTACTTC. This encodes CASSRLERETQYF. This chain links TRBV5-6 with TRBJ2-5; perhaps TRBD2 as D (6 bases). V was clipped by 4 bases and J by 5 bases, with 12 bases between them. The CDR3 totals 13 residues. CDR1 is SGHDT, CDR2 YYEEEE, per germline.

In its sample, this clone was seen a few times. The chain employs TRBV19 and TRBJ1-1, with D tentatively TRBD1 (6 bases). The V and J ends lost 9 bases and 4 bases respectively, with 15 bases between them. The CDR3 sequence is 13 residues long. The germline V gene encodes CDR1 LNHDA and CDR2 SQIVND (reference sequence). CDR3 sequence (DNA): TGTGCCAGCCGAACAGGGCCAGGCACTGAAGCTTTCTTT. Translating it yields CASRTGPGTEAFF. Full variable domain (missing parts from reference TRBV19 and TRBJ1-1): DGGITQSPKYLFRKEGQNVTLSCEQNLNHDAMYWYRQDPGQGLRLIYYSQIVNDFQKGDIAEGYSVSREKKESFPLTVTSAQKNPTAFYLCASRTGPGTEAFFGQGTRLTVV.

This clone was seen more than once but under ten times. This chain joins TRBV29-1 and TRBJ1-1; possibly TRBD1 for D (6 bases). The CDR3 has 15 residues. The germline V gene encodes CDR1 SQVTM and CDR2 ANQGSEA. V lost 6 bases and J 4 bases, leaving 21 bases between the germline ends. CDR3 nucleotides: TGCAGCGTCAGTCCCGGGACATTCGCGAGCACTGAAGCTTTCTTT. This sequence encodes CSVSPGTFASTEAFF.

This clone has just a few counts. This chain uses TRBV10-1 with TRBJ2-3, with 8 bases lining up with TRBD1. Germline V gene data show CDR1 as WNHNN and CDR2 as SYGVQD (reference sequence). This CDR3 spans 14 amino acids. V trimming: 4 bases; J trimming: 4 bases; junction bases outside the gene matches: 4. The CDR3 loop reads CASSVTTGADTQYF. Here the CDR3 DNA reads TGCGCCAGCAGTGTTACGACAGGGGCAGATACGCAGTATTTT.

The chain recombines TRBV7-6 with TRBJ1-6; the D is unclear. The CDR3 sequence is 12 residues long. Deletions cut 6 bases from V and 5 bases from J, with 5 bases between. CDR1 SGHVS and CDR2 FNYEAQ come from the germline V gene. CDR3 DNA sequence: TGTGCCAGCAGTTTAAATAATTCACCCCTCCACTTT. It encodes CASSLNNSPLHF.